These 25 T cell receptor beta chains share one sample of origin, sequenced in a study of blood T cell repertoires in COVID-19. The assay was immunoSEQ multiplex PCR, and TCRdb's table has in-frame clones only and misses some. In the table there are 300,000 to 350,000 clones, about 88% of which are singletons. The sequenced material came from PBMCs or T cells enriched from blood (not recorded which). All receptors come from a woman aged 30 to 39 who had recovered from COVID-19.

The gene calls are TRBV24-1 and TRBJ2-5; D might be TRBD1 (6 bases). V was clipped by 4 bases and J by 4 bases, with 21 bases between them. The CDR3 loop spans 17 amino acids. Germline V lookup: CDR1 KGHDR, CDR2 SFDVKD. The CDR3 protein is CATSEGFSGARVETQYF. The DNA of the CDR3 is TGTGCCACCAGTGAAGGCTTCTCAGGGGCCAGGGTAGAGACCCAGTACTTC.

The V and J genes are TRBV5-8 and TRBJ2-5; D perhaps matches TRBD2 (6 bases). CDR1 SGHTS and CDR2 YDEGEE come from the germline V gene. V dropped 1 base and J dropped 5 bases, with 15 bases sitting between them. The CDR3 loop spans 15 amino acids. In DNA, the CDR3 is TGTGCCAGCAGCTTGACCGGGACTCATGGGGAGACCCAGTACTTC. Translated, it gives CASSLTGTHGETQYF.

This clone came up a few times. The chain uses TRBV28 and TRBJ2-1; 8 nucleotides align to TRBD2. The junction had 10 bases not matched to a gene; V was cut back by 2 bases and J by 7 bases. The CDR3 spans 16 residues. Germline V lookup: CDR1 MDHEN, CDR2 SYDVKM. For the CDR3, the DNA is TGTGCCAGCAGTTTAAGAGGTGGAGCGGGGGTTAATGAGCAGTTCTTC. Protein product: CASSLRGGAGVNEQFF.

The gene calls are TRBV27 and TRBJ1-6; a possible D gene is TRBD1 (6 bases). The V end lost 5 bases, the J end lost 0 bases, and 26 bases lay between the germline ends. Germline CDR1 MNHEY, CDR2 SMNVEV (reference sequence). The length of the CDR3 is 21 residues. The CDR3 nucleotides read TGTGCCAGCAGTCCACAACACCGACAGGCCGGCCTAAGCTCCTATAATTCACCCCTCCACTTT. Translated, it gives CASSPQHRQAGLSSYNSPLHF.

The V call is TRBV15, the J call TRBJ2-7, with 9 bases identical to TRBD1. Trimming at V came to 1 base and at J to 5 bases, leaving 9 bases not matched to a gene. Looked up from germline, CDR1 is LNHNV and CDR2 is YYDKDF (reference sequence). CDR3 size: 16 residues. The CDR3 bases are TGTGCCACCAGCAGAGCGGCGGGACAGGGCGTCCACGAGCAGTACTTC. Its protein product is CATSRAAGQGVHEQYF.

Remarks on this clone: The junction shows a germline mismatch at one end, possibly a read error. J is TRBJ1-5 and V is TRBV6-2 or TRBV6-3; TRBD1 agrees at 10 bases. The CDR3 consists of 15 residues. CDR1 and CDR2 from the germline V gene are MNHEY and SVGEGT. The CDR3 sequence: CVSSRTVGQGQPQHF. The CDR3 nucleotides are TGTGTCAGCAGTCGAACTGTGGGACAGGGGCAGCCCCAGCATTTT.

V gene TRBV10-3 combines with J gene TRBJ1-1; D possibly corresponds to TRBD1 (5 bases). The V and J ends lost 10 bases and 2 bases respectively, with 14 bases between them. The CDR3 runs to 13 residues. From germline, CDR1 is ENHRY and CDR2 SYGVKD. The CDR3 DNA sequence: TGTGCCACCGATCAGGGTACAAACACTGAAGCTTTCTTT. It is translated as CATDQGTNTEAFF.

CDR3 loop: CASSKPADRGLLTNEKLFF. The CDR3 DNA is TGTGCCAGCAGCAAACCCGCTGACAGGGGACTCTTAACTAATGAAAAACTGTTTTTT. The V call is TRBV21-1, the J call TRBJ1-4; TRBD1 is the table's D call and was not checked against the DNA. TRBV21-1 is designated a pseudogene. The CDR3 spans 19 residues.

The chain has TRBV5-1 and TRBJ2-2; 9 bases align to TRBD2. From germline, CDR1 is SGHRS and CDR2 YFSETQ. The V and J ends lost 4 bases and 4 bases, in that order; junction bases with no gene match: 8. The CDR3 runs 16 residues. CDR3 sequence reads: CASSPLAGAITGELFF. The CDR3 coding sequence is TGCGCCAGCAGCCCGTTAGCGGGGGCGATCACCGGGGAGCTGTTTTTT.

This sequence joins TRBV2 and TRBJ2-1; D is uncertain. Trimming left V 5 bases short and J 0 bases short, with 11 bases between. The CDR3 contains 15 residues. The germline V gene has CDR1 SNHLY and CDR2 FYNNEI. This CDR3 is CASSTQQSSYNEQFF. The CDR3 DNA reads TGTGCCAGCAGTACACAGCAAAGCTCCTACAATGAGCAGTTCTTC.

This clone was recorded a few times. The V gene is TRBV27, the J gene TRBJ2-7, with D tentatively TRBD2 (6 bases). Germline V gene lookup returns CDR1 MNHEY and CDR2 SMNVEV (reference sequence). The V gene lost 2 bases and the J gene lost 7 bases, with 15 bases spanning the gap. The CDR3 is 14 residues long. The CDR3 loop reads CASSLVPGGGEQYF. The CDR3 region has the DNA TGTGCCAGCAGTTTAGTACCGGGTGGAGGGGAGCAGTACTTC.

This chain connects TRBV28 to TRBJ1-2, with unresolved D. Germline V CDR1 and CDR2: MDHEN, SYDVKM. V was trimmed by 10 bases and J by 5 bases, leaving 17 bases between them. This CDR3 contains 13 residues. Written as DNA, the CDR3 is TGTGCCACCCCCGGAGGGAGCATATATGGCTACACCTTC. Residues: CATPGGSIYGYTF.

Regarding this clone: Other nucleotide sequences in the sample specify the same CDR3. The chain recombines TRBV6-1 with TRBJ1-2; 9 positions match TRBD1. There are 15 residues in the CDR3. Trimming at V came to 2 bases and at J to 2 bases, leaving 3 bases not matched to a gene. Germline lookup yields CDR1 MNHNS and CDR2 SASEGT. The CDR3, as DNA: TGTGCCAGCAGTGAACCGGGACAGGGAAACTATGGCTACACCTTC. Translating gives CASSEPGQGNYGYTF.

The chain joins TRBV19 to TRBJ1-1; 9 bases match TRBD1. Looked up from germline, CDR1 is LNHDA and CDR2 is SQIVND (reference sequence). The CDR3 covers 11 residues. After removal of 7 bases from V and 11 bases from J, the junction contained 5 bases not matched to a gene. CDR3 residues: CASTRGTGAFF. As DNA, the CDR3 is TGTGCCAGTACCCGGGGGACAGGGGCTTTCTTT.

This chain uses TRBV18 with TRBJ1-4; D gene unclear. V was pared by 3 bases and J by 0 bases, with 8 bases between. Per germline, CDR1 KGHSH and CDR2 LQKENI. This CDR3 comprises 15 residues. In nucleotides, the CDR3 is TGTGCCAGCTCACCCCAGACATCAACTAATGAAAAACTGTTTTTT. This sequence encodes CASSPQTSTNEKLFF. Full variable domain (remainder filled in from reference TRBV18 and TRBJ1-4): NAGVMQNPRHLVRRRGQEARLRCSPMKGHSHVYWYRQLPEEGLKFMVYLQKENIIDESGMPKERFSAEFPKEGPSILRIQQVVRGDSAAYFCASSPQTSTNEKLFFGSGTQLSVL.

The CDR3 sequence is CASSPGYSQETQYF. DNA for the CDR3: TGTGCCAGCAGCCCAGGATACTCCCAAGAGACCCAGTACTTC. The chain combines TRBV5-6 with TRBJ2-5; D unclear. V shed 4 bases and J shed 1 base, with 11 bases lying between them. CDR3 length: 14 residues. In germline, CDR1 is SGHDT, CDR2 YYEEEE. Full variable domain (remainder filled in from reference TRBV5-6 and TRBJ2-5): DAGVTQSPTHLIKTRGQQVTLRCSPKSGHDTVSWYQQALGQGPQFIFQYYEEEERQRGNFPDRFSGHQFPNYSSELNVNALLLGDSALYLCASSPGYSQETQYFGPGTRLLVL.

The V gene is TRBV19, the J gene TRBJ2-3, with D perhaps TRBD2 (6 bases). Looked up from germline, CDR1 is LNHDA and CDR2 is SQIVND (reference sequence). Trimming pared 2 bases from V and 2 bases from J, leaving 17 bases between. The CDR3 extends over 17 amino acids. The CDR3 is CASSISPRRGHTDTQYF. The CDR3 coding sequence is TGTGCCAGTAGTATATCCCCCCGGCGGGGCCACACAGATACGCAGTATTTT.

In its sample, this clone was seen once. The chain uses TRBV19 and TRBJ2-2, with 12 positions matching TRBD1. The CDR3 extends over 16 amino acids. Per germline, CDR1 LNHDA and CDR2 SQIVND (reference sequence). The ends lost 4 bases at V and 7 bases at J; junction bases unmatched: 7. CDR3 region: CASSTDRDRGRGELFF. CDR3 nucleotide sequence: TGTGCCAGTAGTACCGACAGGGACAGGGGGCGCGGGGAGCTGTTTTTT.

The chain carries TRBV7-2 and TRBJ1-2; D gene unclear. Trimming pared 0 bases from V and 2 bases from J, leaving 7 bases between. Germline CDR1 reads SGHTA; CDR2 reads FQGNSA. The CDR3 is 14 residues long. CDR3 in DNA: TGTGCCAGCAGCTTAGCCCGCCGGAACTATGGCTACACCTTC. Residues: CASSLARRNYGYTF.

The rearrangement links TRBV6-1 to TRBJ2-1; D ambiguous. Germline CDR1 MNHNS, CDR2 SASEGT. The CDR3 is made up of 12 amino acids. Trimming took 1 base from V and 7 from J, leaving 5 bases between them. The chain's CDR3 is CASSEGLNEQFF. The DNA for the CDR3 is TGTGCCAGCAGTGAAGGGCTTAATGAGCAGTTCTTC.

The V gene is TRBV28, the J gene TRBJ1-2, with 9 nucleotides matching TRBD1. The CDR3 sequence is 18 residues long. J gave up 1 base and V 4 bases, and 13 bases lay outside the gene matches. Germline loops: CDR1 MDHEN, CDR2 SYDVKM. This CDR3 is CASSSEGQGPTFNYGYTF. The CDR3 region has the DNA TGTGCCAGCAGTTCGGAAGGACAGGGGCCGACGTTTAACTATGGCTACACCTTC.

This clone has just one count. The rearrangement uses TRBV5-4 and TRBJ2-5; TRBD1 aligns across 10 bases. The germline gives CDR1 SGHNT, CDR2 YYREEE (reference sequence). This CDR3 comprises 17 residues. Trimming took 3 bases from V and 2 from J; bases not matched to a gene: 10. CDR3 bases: TGTGCCAGCAGCTCACGAGTTGCGGGACAGGGGCAAGAGACCCAGTACTTC. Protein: CASSSRVAGQGQETQYF.

CDR3 loop: CASSLGVMGETQYF. In nucleotides, the CDR3 is TGTGCCAGCAGCTTAGGGGTTATGGGAGAGACCCAGTACTTC. V gene TRBV5-4 combines with J gene TRBJ2-5; TRBD1 might be the D (5 bases). This CDR3 is 14 amino acids long. V lost 2 bases, J lost 4 bases, and 12 bases lay in between. Germline-derived CDR1 and CDR2 are SGHNT and YYREEE (reference sequence).

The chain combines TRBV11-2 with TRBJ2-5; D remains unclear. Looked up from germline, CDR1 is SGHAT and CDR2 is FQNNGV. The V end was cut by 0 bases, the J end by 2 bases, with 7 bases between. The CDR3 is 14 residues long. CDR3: CASSLDALQETQYF. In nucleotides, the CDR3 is TGTGCCAGCAGCTTAGATGCACTACAAGAGACCCAGTACTTC.

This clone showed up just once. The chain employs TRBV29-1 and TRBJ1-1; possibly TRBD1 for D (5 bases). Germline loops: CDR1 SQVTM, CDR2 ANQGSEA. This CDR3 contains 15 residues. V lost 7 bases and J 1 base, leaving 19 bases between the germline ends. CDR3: CSACFRGGTNTEAFF. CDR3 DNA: TGCAGCGCCTGTTTCCGGGGGGGGACGAACACTGAAGCTTTCTTT.